The 8 T cell receptor beta chains below all came from one sample that was sequenced in a study of blood T cell repertoires in COVID-19. Sequencing was performed with immunoSEQ multiplex PCR; in TCRdb, only in-frame clones are kept and a portion is missing. The sample includes around 260,000 clones, 75% to 90% seen only once; the top ten take 10%. The sequenced material came from peripheral blood. All receptors come from a woman in her 70s with COVID-19, enrolled during active disease.

This chain connects TRBV11-1 to TRBJ2-5; D is uncertain. Per germline, CDR1 SGHAT and CDR2 FQDESV (reference sequence). The CDR3 consists of 12 residues. V lost 2 bases to trimming and J lost 5 bases, with 6 bases between them. CDR3 DNA sequence: TGTGCCAGCAGCTTAACCGGGGAGACCCAGTACTTC. Its translation: CASSLTGETQYF. Supplemented by reference TRBV11-1 and TRBJ2-5, the full variable domain reads EAEVAQSPRYKITEKSQAVAFWCDPISGHATLYWYRQILGQGPELLVQFQDESVVDDSQLPKDRFSAERLKGVDSTLKIQPAELGDSAMYLCASSLTGETQYFGPGTRLLVL.

V gene TRBV11-2 combines with J gene TRBJ2-7; possible D gene TRBD1, 5 bases. V was clipped by 3 bases and J by 4 bases, with 16 bases between them. CDR3 length equals 15 residues. CDR1 and CDR2 from the germline V gene are SGHAT and FQNNGV. The CDR3 reads CASSLRPGLDYEQYF. Here the CDR3 DNA reads TGTGCCAGCAGCTTGCGTCCAGGGTTGGATTACGAGCAGTACTTC.

The chain carries TRBV10-3 and TRBJ2-2, with 7 bases lining up with TRBD2. V trimming: 4 bases; J trimming: 6 bases; junction bases outside the gene matches: 8. Per the germline V gene, CDR1 is ENHRY and CDR2 is SYGVKD. The CDR3 contains 15 residues. The CDR3 spells CAISGSGERAGELFF. The CDR3 DNA sequence: TGTGCCATCAGTGGCAGCGGGGAAAGGGCCGGGGAGCTGTTTTTT.

In DNA form, the CDR3 reads TGTGCCAGTAGCCCGACAGGGGGCACTGAAGCTTTCTTT. Translating it yields CASSPTGGTEAFF. V is TRBV25-1 and J is TRBJ1-1; TRBD1 aligns across 9 bases. This CDR3 is 13 amino acids long. Trimming cost V 9 bases and J 4 bases; bases outside gene matches: 6. From germline, CDR1 is MGHDK and CDR2 SYGVNS. The full variable domain, completed using reference TRBV25-1 and TRBJ1-1, is EADIYQTPRYLVIGTGKKITLECSQTMGHDKMYWYQQDPGMELHLIHYSYGVNSTEKGDLSSESTVSRIRTEHFPLTLESARPSHTSQYLCASSPTGGTEAFFGQGTRLTVV.

The rearrangement links TRBV28 to TRBJ2-1, with D tentatively TRBD2 (7 bases). V shed 5 bases and J shed 8 bases, with 13 bases lying between them. Per the germline V gene, CDR1 is MDHEN and CDR2 is SYDVKM. The CDR3 runs 13 residues. CDR3 residues: CASSGGGGDEQFF. The CDR3 nucleotides are TGTGCCAGCAGTGGAGGGGGGGGAGATGAGCAGTTCTTC.

The chain is built from TRBV6-5 and TRBJ2-5, with TRBD2 matching over 7 bases. V dropped 6 bases and J dropped 5; count of bases not matched to a gene: 6. The CDR3 length is 13 residues. Germline V lookup: CDR1 MNHEY, CDR2 SVGAGI. For the CDR3, the DNA is TGTGCCAGCAGACCGGGAGGATGGGAGACCCAGTACTTC. Amino acids: CASRPGGWETQYF.

The genes are TRBV27 and TRBJ2-2, with 14 nucleotides matching TRBD2. V gave up 1 base and J gave up 5 bases; unmatched junction bases: 6. This CDR3 region has 18 residues. Germline V lookup: CDR1 MNHEY, CDR2 SMNVEV (reference sequence). The CDR3 loop reads CASSLYPGLAGGTGELFF. CDR3 sequence (DNA): TGTGCCAGCAGTTTATACCCCGGACTAGCGGGAGGAACCGGGGAGCTGTTTTTT.

This clone was observed once. The J gene is TRBJ1-1, the V gene TRBV19; D perhaps matches TRBD1 (5 bases). The CDR3 sequence is 15 residues long. With 2 bases removed from V and 1 base from J, the gap between germline ends came to 11 bases. CDR1 is LNHDA, CDR2 SQIVND, per germline (reference sequence). The CDR3 region has the DNA TGTGCCAGTAGTATACAGGGTAGAGGGAACACTGAAGCTTTCTTT. Protein product: CASSIQGRGNTEAFF.